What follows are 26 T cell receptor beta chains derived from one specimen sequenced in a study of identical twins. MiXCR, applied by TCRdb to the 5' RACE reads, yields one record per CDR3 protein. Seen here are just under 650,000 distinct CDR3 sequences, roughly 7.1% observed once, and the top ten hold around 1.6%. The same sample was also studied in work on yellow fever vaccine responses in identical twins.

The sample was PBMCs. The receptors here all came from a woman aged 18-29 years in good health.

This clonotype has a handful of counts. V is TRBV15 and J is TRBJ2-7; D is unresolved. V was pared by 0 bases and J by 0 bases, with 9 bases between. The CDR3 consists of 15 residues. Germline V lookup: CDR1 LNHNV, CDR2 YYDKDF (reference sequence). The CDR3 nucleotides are TGTGCCACCAGCAGAGATCCGGCCGTCTCCTACGAGCAGTACTTC. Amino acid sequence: CATSRDPAVSYEQYF. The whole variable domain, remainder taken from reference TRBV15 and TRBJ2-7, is DAMVIQNPRYQVTQFGKPVTLSCSQTLNHNVMYWYQQKSSQAPKLLFHYYDKDFNNEADTPDNFQSRRPNTSFCFLDIRSPGLGDTAMYLCATSRDPAVSYEQYFGPGTRLTVT.

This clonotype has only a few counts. The CDR3 loop reads CASSLLSGGGGEQFF. CDR3 bases: TGTGCCAGCAGCTTGCTTAGCGGGGGGGGTGGTGAGCAGTTCTTC. The genes are TRBV6-1 and TRBJ2-1; TRBD2 matches 11 bases. V lost 6 bases, J lost 9 bases, and 10 bases stayed unmatched. The CDR3 runs to 15 residues. Germline CDR1 reads MNHNS; CDR2 reads SASEGT.

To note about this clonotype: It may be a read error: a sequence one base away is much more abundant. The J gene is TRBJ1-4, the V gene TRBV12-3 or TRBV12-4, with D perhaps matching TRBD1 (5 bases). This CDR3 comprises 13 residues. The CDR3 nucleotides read TGTCCCAGCAGTCTACAGGAGGGGGAAAAACTGTTTTTT. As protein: CPSSLQEGEKLFF.

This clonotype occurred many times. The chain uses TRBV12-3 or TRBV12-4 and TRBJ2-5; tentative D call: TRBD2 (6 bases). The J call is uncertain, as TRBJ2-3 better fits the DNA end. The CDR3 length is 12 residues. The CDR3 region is CASSLTGGTQYF. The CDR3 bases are TGTGCCAGCAGTTTAACCGGGGGTACGCAGTATTTT.

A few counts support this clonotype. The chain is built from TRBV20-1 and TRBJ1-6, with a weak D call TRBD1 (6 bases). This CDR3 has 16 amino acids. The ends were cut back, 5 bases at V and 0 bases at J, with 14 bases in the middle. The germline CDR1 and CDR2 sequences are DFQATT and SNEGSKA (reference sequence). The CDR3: CSAPGVPSSYNSPLHF. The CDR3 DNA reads TGCAGTGCTCCAGGGGTCCCGAGCTCCTATAATTCACCCCTCCACTTT.

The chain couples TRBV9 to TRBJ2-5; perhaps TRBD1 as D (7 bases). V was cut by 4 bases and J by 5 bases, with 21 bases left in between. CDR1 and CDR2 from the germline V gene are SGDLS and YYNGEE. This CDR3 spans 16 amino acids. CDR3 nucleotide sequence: TGTGCCAGCAGCCCACGGGGGATACAGGGGTTGGAGACCCAGTACTTC. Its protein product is CASSPRGIQGLETQYF.

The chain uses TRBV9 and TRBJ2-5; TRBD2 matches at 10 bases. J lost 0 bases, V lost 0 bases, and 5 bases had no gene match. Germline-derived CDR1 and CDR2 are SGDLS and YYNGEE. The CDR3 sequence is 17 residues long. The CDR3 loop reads CASSVGQTSGYQETQYF. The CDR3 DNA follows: TGTGCCAGCAGCGTAGGCCAGACTAGCGGGTACCAAGAGACCCAGTACTTC.

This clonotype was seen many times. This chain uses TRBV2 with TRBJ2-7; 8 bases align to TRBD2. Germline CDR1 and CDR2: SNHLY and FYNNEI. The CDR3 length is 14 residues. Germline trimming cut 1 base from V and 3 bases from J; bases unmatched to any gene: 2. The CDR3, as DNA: TGTGCCAGCAGTGAAGGACTAGCGCGCTACGAGCAGTACTTC. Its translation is CASSEGLARYEQYF.

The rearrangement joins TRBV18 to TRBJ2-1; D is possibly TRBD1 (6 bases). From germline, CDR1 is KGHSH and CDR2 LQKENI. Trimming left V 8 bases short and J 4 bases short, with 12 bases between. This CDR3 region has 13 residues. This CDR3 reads CASALQGYNEQFF. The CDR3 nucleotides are TGTGCCAGCGCCCTCCAGGGGTACAATGAGCAGTTCTTC.

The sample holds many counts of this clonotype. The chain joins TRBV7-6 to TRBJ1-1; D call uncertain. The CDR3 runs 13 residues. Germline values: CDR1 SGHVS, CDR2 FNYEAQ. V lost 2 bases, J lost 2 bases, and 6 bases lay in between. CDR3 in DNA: TGTGCCAGCAGCTTATTATATAACACTGAAGCTTTCTTT. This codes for CASSLLYNTEAFF.

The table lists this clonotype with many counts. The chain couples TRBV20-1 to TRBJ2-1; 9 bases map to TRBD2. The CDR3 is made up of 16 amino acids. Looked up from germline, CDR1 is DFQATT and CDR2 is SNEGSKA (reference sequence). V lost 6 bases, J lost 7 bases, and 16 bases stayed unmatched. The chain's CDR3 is CSARTSSGRTLNEQFF. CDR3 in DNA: TGCAGTGCCCGAACCTCCAGCGGGAGGACTTTGAATGAGCAGTTCTTC.

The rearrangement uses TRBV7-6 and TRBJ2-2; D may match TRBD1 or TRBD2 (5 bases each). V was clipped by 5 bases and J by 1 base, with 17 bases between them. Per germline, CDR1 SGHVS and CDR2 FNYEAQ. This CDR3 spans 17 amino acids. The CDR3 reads CASSPWDRPENTGELFF. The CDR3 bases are TGTGCCAGCAGCCCCTGGGACCGACCAGAGAACACCGGGGAGCTGTTTTTT.

CDR3 sequence: CASSFLTSGGSTDTQYF. CDR3 in DNA: TGTGCCAGCAGTTTCTTGACTAGCGGGGGGAGCACAGATACGCAGTATTTT. The chain carries TRBV28 and TRBJ2-3; 13 nucleotides line up with TRBD2. CDR1 is MDHEN, CDR2 SYDVKM, per germline. With V trimmed by 3 bases and J by 0 bases, 3 bases remained unmatched. The CDR3 consists of 17 residues.

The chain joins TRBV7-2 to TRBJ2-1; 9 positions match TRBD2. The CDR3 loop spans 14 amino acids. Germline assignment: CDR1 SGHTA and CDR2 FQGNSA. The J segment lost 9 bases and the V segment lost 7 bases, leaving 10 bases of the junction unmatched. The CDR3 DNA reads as TGTGCCAGCATGATACTAGCGGGCGTTACTGAGCAGTTCTTC. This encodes CASMILAGVTEQFF.

The CDR3 protein is CASSQVRAGDPQETQYF. CDR3 DNA: TGCGCCAGCAGCCAAGTCAGAGCGGGGGACCCCCAAGAGACCCAGTACTTC. The chain joins TRBV4-1 to TRBJ2-5, with 8 bases matching TRBD2. This CDR3 contains 17 residues. V lost 1 base and J lost 1; bases outside the gene matches: 8. CDR1 MGHRA and CDR2 YSYEKL come from the germline V gene.

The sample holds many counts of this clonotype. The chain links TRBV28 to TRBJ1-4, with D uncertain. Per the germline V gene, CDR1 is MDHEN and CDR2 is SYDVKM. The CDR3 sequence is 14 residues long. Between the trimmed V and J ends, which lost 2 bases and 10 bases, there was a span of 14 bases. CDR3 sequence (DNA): TGTGCCAGCAGTTTAAGTAGGGTCGAGGGAAAACTGTTTTTT. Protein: CASSLSRVEGKLFF.

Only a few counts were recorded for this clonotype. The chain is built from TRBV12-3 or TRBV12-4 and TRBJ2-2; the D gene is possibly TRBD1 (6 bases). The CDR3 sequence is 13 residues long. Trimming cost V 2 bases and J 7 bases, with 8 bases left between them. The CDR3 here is CASSLRGGGELFF. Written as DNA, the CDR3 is TGTGCCAGCAGTTTACGAGGGGGCGGGGAGCTGTTTTTT.

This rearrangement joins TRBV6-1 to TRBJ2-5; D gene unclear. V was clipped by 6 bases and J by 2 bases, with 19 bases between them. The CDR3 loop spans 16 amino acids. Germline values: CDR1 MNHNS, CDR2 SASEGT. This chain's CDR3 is CASSPIAGRPQETQYF. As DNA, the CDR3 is TGTGCCAGCAGCCCAATTGCTGGCAGGCCGCAAGAGACCCAGTACTTC.

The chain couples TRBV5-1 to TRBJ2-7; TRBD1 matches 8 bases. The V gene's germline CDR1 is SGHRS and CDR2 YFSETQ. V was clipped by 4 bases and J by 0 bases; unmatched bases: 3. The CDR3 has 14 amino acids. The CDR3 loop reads CASSRDRGSYEQYV. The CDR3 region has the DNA TGCGCCAGCAGCCGAGACAGGGGCTCCTACGAGCAGTACGTC.

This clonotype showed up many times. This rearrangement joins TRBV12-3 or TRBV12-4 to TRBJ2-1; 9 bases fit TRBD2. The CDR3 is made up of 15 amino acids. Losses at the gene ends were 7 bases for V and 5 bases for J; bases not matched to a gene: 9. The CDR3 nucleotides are TGTGCCAGCACCTTTAGCGGGAGCCGTAACAATGAGCAGTTCTTC. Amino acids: CASTFSGSRNNEQFF.

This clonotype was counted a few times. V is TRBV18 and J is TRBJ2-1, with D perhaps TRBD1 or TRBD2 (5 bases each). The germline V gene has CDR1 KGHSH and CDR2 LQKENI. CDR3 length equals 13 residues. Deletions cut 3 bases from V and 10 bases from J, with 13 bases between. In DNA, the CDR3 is TGTGCCAGCTCACCTTTAGTCGGGGCCGAGCAGTTCTTC. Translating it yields CASSPLVGAEQFF.

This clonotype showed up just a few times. The CDR3 loop reads CASSKTGLAGGPHEQYF. The CDR3 bases are TGTGCCAGCAGTAAAACCGGACTAGCGGGAGGGCCCCACGAGCAGTACTTC. The rearrangement links TRBV28 to TRBJ2-7; 15 nucleotides agree with TRBD2. Germline loops: CDR1 MDHEN, CDR2 SYDVKM. The CDR3 runs 17 residues. The J segment lost 5 bases and the V segment lost 5 bases, leaving 10 bases of the junction unmatched. Full variable domain (outside the CDR3, taken from reference TRBV28 and TRBJ2-7): DVKVTQSSRYLVKRTGEKVFLECVQDMDHENMFWYRQDPGLGLRLIYFSYDVKMKEKGDIPEGYSVSREKKERFSLILESASTNQTSMYLCASSKTGLAGGPHEQYFGPGTRLTVT.

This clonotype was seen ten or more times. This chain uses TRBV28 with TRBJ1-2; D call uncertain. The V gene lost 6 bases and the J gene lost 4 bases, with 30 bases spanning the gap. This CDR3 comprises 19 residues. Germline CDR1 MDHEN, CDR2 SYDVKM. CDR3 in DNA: TGTGCCAGCAGCCCTGAGCGACTGGGGTTCTCAAAGCTTGGCTATGGCTACACCTTC. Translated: CASSPERLGFSKLGYGYTF.

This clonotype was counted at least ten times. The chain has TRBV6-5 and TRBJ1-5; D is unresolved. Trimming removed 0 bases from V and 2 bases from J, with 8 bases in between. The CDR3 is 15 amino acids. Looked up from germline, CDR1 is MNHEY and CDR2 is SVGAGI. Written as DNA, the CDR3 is TGTGCCAGCAGTTACTCGCGTACGGGCAATCAGCCCCAGCATTTT. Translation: CASSYSRTGNQPQHF.

The CDR3 loop reads CWARAPGVAGGRGTGELFF. The DNA of the CDR3 is TGCTGGGCTAGAGCTCCGGGGGTAGCGGGAGGCCGTGGCACCGGGGAGCTGTTTTTT. J is TRBJ2-2 and V is TRBV20-1, with 10 bases aligning to TRBD2. This CDR3 spans 19 amino acids. The germline gives CDR1 DFQATT, CDR2 SNEGSKA (reference sequence).

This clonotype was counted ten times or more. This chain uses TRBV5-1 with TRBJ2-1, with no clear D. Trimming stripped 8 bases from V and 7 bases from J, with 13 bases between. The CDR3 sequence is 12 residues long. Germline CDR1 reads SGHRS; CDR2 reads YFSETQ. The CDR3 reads CARTTRRNEQFF. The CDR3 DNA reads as TGCGCCAGGACCACACGACGGAATGAGCAGTTCTTC.